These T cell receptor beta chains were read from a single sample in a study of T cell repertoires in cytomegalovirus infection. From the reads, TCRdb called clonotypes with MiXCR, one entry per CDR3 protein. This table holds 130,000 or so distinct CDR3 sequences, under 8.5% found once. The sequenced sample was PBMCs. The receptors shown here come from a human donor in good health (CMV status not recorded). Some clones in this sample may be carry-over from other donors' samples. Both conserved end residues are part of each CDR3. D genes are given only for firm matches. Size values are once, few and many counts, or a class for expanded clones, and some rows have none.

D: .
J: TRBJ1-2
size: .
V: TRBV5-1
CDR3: CASAEDPNYGYTF
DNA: TGCGCCAGCGCTGAAGATCCTAACTATGGCTACACCTTC

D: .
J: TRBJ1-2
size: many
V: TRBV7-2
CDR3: CASSLDRSGYTF
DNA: TGTGCCAGCAGCTTAGACAGGTCGGGCTACACCTTC

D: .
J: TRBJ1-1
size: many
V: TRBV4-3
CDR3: CASSQAGFGTEAFF
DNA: TGCGCCAGCAGCCAAGCAGGATTCGGGACTGAAGCTTTCTTT

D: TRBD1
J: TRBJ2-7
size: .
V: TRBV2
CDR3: CASSVGTGIVEQYF
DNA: TGTGCCAGCAGTGTTGGGACAGGGATAGTCGAGCAGTACTTC

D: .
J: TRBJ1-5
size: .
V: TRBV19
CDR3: CASIASVGQPQHF
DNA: TGTGCCAGTATTGCCTCTGTAGGTCAGCCCCAGCATTTT

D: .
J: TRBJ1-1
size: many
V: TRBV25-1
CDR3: CASSPSRTSEAFF
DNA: TGTGCCAGCAGTCCCTCGAGGACAAGCGAAGCTTTCTTT

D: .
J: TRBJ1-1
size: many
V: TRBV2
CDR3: CASSLDKLGPEAFF
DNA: TGTGCCAGCAGTCTGGACAAGCTAGGTCCTGAAGCTTTCTTT

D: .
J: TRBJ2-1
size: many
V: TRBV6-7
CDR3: CASRFRGKTYNEQFF
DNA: TGTGCCAGCAGGTTCCGGGGAAAAACCTACAATGAGCAGTTCTTC

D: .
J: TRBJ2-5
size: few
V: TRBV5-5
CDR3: CASMWGTLQETQYF
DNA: TGTGCCAGCATGTGGGGGACCCTCCAAGAGACCCAGTACTTC

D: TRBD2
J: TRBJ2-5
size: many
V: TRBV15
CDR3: CATSSTSGGFLQETQYF
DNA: TGTGCCACCAGCAGTACTAGCGGGGGGTTTCTTCAAGAGACCCAGTACTTC

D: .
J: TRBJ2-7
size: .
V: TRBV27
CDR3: CASMDAGLAPYEQYF
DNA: TGTGCCAGCATGGATGCGGGACTTGCGCCCTACGAGCAGTACTTC

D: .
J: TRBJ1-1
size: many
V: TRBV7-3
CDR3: CASSFDGIDTEAFF
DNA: TGTGCCAGCAGCTTTGACGGTATAGACACTGAAGCTTTCTTT

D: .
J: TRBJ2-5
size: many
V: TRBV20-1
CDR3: CSAREQGRSKETQYF
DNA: TGCAGTGCTAGAGAACAGGGCCGGTCAAAAGAGACCCAGTACTTC

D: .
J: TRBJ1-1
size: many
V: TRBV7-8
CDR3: CASSFRDTEAFF
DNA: TGTGCCAGCAGCTTCCGAGACACTGAAGCTTTCTTT

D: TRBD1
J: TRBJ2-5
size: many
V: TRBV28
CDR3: CASHGTGWETQYF
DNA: TGTGCCAGCCATGGGACAGGGTGGGAGACCCAGTACTTC

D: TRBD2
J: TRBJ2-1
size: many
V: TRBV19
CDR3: CASSPGITGLAAGYNEQFF
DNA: TGTGCCAGTAGTCCTGGGATAACTGGGCTAGCGGCGGGATACAATGAGCAGTTCTTC

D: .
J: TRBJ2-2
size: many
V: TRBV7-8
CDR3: CASSSSVSATGELFF
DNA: TGTGCCAGCAGCTCAAGCGTGTCCGCGACCGGGGAGCTGTTTTTT

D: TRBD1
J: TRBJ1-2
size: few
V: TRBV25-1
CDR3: CASSDPGQAYGYTF
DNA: TGTGCCAGCAGTGACCCGGGACAGGCCTATGGCTACACCTTC

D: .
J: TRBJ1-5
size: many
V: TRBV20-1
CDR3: CSARQGSGGDNQPQHF
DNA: TGCAGTGCTAGACAGGGGAGTGGTGGTGACAATCAGCCCCAGCATTTT

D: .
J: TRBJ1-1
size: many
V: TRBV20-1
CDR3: CSARDWATEAFF
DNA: TGCAGTGCTAGAGATTGGGCTACTGAAGCTTTCTTT

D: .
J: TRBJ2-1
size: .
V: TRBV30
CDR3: CAWSVRLAFPGVEQFF
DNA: TGTGCCTGGAGTGTACGCCTAGCGTTCCCGGGGGTGGAGCAGTTCTTC

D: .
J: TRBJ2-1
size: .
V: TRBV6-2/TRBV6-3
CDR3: CASSSSGFTGGNEQFF
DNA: TGTGCCAGCAGTTCATCAGGGTTTACTGGGGGCAATGAGCAGTTCTTC

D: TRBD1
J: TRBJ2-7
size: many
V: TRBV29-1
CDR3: CSVGRDRVSEQYF
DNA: TGCAGCGTTGGTCGGGACAGGGTGAGCGAGCAGTACTTC

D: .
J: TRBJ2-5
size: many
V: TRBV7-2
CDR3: CASSFSEGKTQYF
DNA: TGTGCCAGCAGCTTTAGCGAAGGAAAGACCCAGTACTTC

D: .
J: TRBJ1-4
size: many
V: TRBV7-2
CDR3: CASSLGGYNEKLFF
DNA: TGTGCCAGCAGCTTAGGCGGCTATAATGAAAAACTGTTTTTT

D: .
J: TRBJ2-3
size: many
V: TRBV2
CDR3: CASNQGWADTQYF
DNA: TGTGCCAGCAATCAGGGTTGGGCAGATACGCAGTATTTT

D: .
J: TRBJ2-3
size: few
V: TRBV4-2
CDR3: CASSQETTARSQYF
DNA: TGTGCCAGCAGCCAGGAAACGACTGCGAGATCGCAGTATTTT

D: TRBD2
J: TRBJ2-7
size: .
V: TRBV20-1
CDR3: CSAREIAGVPYEQYF
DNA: TGCAGTGCTAGGGAAATAGCGGGGGTTCCCTACGAGCAGTACTTC

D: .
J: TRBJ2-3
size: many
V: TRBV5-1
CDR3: CATRPIEGTDTQYF
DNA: TGCGCCACCAGACCGATTGAGGGCACAGATACGCAGTATTTT

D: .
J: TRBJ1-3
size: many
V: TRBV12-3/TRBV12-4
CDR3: CASTLTGGNTIYF
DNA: TGTGCCAGCACTTTGACAGGAGGAAACACCATATATTTT

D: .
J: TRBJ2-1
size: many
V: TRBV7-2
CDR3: CASSSSPGPVGQFF
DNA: TGTGCCAGCAGCTCCAGTCCGGGACCTGTCGGGCAGTTCTTC

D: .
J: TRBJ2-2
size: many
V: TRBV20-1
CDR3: CSARTGFNTGELFF
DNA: TGCAGTGCTAGAACAGGTTTTAACACCGGGGAGCTGTTTTTT

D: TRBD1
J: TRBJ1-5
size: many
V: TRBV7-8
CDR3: CASSFDRGRRGNQPQHF
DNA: TGTGCCAGCAGCTTCGACAGGGGCCGGAGGGGCAATCAGCCCCAGCATTTT

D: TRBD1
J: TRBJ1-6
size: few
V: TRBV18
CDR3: CASSPGVILTGGNSPLHF
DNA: TGTGCCAGCTCACCAGGGGTTATCCTTACAGGGGGAAATTCACCCCTCCACTTT

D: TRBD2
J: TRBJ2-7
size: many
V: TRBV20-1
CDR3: CSAELAGVNYEQYF
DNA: TGCAGTGCGGAACTAGCGGGGGTCAACTACGAGCAGTACTTC

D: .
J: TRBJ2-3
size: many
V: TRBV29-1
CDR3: CSVAGKASTDTQYF
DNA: TGCAGCGTGGCCGGTAAAGCTAGCACAGATACGCAGTATTTT

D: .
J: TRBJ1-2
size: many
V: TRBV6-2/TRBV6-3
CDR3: CASSYFTEVYGYTF
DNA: TGTGCCAGCAGTTACTTCACAGAAGTCTATGGCTACACCTTC

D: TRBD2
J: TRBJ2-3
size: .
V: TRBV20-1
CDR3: CSARASGETQDTQYF
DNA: TGCAGTGCTAGAGCTAGCGGGGAGACTCAGGATACGCAGTATTTT

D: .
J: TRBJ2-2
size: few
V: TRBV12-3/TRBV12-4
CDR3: CASSMTTRTGELFF
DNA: TGTGCCAGCAGTATGACAACCCGCACCGGGGAGCTGTTTTTT

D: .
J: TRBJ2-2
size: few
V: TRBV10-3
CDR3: CAIPSGGANTGELFF
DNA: TGTGCCATCCCTAGTGGGGGCGCGAACACCGGGGAGCTGTTTTTT

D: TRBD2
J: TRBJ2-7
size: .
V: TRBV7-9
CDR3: CASSQGLAGVYEQYF
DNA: TGTGCCAGCAGCCAGGGACTAGCGGGGGTATACGAGCAGTACTTC

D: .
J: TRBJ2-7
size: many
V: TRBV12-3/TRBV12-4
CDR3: CASTSHQGGYEQYF
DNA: TGTGCCAGCACCAGCCACCAAGGGGGCTACGAGCAGTACTTC

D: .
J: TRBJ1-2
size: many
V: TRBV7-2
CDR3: CASSSGARTDYGYTF
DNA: TGTGCCAGCAGCTCAGGAGCCAGGACAGATTATGGCTACACCTTC

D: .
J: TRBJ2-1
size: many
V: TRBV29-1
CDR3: CSVGVGFLGDNEQFF
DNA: TGCAGCGTTGGGGTCGGCTTCCTGGGGGACAATGAGCAGTTCTTC

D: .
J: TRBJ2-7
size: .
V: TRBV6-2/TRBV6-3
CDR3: CASSSRTEYEQYF
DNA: TGTGCCAGCAGTAGCCGGACAGAATACGAGCAGTACTTC

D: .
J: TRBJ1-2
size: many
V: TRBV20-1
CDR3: CSARDKGFGGYTF
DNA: TGCAGTGCTAGAGATAAAGGTTTCGGTGGCTACACCTTC

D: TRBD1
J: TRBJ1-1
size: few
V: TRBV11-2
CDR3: CASSPGLPGQGAGTEAFF
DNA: TGTGCCAGCAGCCCAGGCCTCCCGGGACAGGGAGCGGGCACTGAAGCTTTCTTT

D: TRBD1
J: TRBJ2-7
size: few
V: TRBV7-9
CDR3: CASSPWDRDDHEQYF
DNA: TGTGCCAGCAGCCCCTGGGACAGGGACGACCACGAGCAGTACTTC

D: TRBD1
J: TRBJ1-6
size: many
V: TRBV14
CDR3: CASSQGTGNSPLHF
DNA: TGTGCCAGCAGCCAAGGGACAGGAAATTCACCCCTCCACTTT

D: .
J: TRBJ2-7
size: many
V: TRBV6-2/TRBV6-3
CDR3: CASTLEPRAYEQYF
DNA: TGTGCCAGCACCTTGGAACCCAGGGCCTACGAGCAGTACTTC

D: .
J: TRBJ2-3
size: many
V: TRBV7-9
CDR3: CASSFGQYF
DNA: TGTGCCAGCAGCTTCGGACAGTATTTT

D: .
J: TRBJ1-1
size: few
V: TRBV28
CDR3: CASSANNGILDGAFF
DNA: TGTGCCAGCAGTGCGAATAACGGGATCCTGGACGGGGCTTTCTTT

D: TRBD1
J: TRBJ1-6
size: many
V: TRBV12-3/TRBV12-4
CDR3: CASSTWTGQGYYNSPLHF
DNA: TGTGCCAGCAGTACCTGGACAGGGCAAGGCTACTATAATTCACCCCTCCACTTT